Presented here are 20 T cell receptor beta chains from one specimen sequenced in a study of T-cell memory formation after mild COVID-19. Using its own MiXCR run on the 5' RACE reads, TCRdb lists one record per CDR3 protein. This table holds over 130,000 distinct CDR3 sequences, 11% to 15% found once. Specimen: PBMCs or a T cell subset sorted from them (not recorded which). All receptors come from an adult woman who had mild COVID-19 (a few samples of this study predate the infection). Cell type and time point are not known.

The chain is built from TRBV30 and TRBJ1-2, with D unclear. Looked up from germline, CDR1 is GTSNPN and CDR2 is SVGIG (reference sequence). The CDR3 runs 15 residues. V was clipped by 2 bases and J by 8 bases, with 21 bases between them. CDR3 DNA: TGTGCCTGGAGTTTGGAAGTACCCCCTCCTCGGGGCTACACCTTC. Encoded protein: CAWSLEVPPPRGYTF.

This clonotype was counted a few times. The J gene is TRBJ1-1, the V gene TRBV11-3, with TRBD1 matching 7 bases. V was pared by 5 bases and J by 2 bases, with 11 bases of the junction left unmatched. CDR3 length: 16 amino acids. Germline V lookup: CDR1 SGHNT, CDR2 YENEEA. The CDR3: CASSPRAGTANTEAFF. CDR3 DNA sequence: TGTGCCAGCAGCCCACGAGCCGGGACAGCCAACACTGAAGCTTTCTTT.

This clonotype showed up just a few times. V usage is TRBV20-1 and J usage is TRBJ2-5, with 10 nucleotides matching TRBD2. CDR1 DFQATT and CDR2 SNEGSKA come from the germline V gene (reference sequence). V lost 6 bases to trimming and J lost 5 bases; unmatched junction nucleotides: 12. The CDR3 runs to 15 residues. CDR3 DNA: TGCAGTGCCTCGGTTAGCGGGGGGCCGGTGGAGACCCAGTACTTC. It encodes CSASVSGGPVETQYF.

CDR3 DNA sequence: TGTGCCAGCAGCCTCGAGCACGGGGCGAGATTCAATGAGCAGTTCTTC. This sequence encodes CASSLEHGARFNEQFF. The chain couples TRBV11-2 to TRBJ2-1; D may correspond to TRBD1 or TRBD2 (5 bases each). Trimming cost V 5 bases and J 6 bases, with 20 bases left between them. The CDR3 loop spans 16 amino acids. CDR1 is SGHAT and CDR2 is FQNNGV in the germline V gene. Supplemented by reference TRBV11-2 and TRBJ2-1, the full variable domain reads EAGVAQSPRYKIIEKRQSVAFWCNPISGHATLYWYQQILGQGPKLLIQFQNNGVVDDSQLPKDRFSAERLKGVDSTLKIQPAKLEDSAVYLCASSLEHGARFNEQFFGPGTRLTVL.

This clonotype was seen a handful of times. This sequence joins TRBV12-3 or TRBV12-4 and TRBJ2-3; D unresolved. Between the trimmed V and J ends, which lost 5 bases and 5 bases, there was a span of 11 bases. This CDR3 is 13 amino acids long. CDR3 protein: CASSPETRDTQYF. The CDR3 bases are TGTGCCAGCAGTCCCGAGACCAGAGATACGCAGTATTTT.

This clonotype appeared a few times. V and J are TRBV7-3 and TRBJ2-3; the D gene is possibly TRBD2 (6 bases). This CDR3 is 17 amino acids long. Germline V gene data show CDR1 as SGHTA and CDR2 as FQGTGA. V was clipped by 1 base and J by 5 bases, with 19 bases between them. The CDR3 here is CASSLMSGGEDGDTQYF. The CDR3 coding sequence is TGTGCCAGCAGCTTAATGAGCGGAGGGGAAGACGGAGATACGCAGTATTTT.

This chain uses TRBV4-1 with TRBJ2-1; 14 nucleotides agree with TRBD2. This CDR3 spans 17 amino acids. V lost 2 bases to trimming and J lost 5 bases; unmatched junction nucleotides: 5. Germline V gene lookup returns CDR1 MGHRA and CDR2 YSYEKL. CDR3 protein: CASSQRGLAGGDNEQFF. In nucleotides, the CDR3 is TGCGCCAGCAGCCAACGAGGACTAGCGGGGGGCGACAATGAGCAGTTCTTC.

This clonotype came up many times. This chain uses TRBV2 with TRBJ1-1, with D unclear. Germline lookup yields CDR1 SNHLY and CDR2 FYNNEI. The CDR3 is 11 residues long. With 6 bases removed from V and 6 bases from J, the gap between germline ends came to 8 bases. CDR3 region: CASRASSEAFF. CDR3 DNA: TGTGCCAGCAGGGCTTCGTCTGAAGCTTTCTTT.

The chain combines TRBV4-1 with TRBJ2-7; 7 positions match TRBD1. The V gene's germline CDR1 is MGHRA and CDR2 YSYEKL. After removal of 3 bases from V and 0 bases from J, the junction contained 11 bases not matched to a gene. The CDR3 contains 17 residues. CDR3 protein: CASSQGNRGTNSYEQYF. CDR3 in DNA: TGCGCCAGCAGCCAGGGTAACAGGGGCACAAACTCCTACGAGCAGTACTTC.

This sequence joins TRBV24-1 and TRBJ2-1, with D perhaps matching TRBD1 (5 bases). Germline CDR1 and CDR2: KGHDR and SFDVKD. Trimming pared 0 bases from V and 9 bases from J, leaving 11 bases between. This CDR3 spans 14 amino acids. The CDR3 coding sequence is TGTGCCACCAGTGATTTGACAGGCCCCGGTGAGCAGTTCTTC. Amino acid sequence: CATSDLTGPGEQFF.

The genes are TRBV4-1 and TRBJ1-3; a weak D match, TRBD1 (5 bases). The germline V gene encodes CDR1 MGHRA and CDR2 YSYEKL. V dropped 1 base and J dropped 0 bases, with 13 bases sitting between them. The CDR3 extends over 17 amino acids. CDR3 in amino acids: CASSQVEGDDSGNTIYF. The CDR3 DNA follows: TGCGCCAGCAGCCAAGTGGAAGGGGACGACTCTGGAAACACCATATATTTT.

This clonotype was counted between two and nine times. The chain links TRBV7-6 to TRBJ1-1; unclear D gene. This CDR3 comprises 15 residues. Trimming shortened V by 0 bases and J by 5 bases, and 13 bases separated the two germline ends. Germline V gene lookup returns CDR1 SGHVS and CDR2 FNYEAQ. For the CDR3, the DNA is TGTGCCAGCAGCTTAGCGGAGCAAGGGCTAACTGAAGCTTTCTTT. Translated, it gives CASSLAEQGLTEAFF. The full variable domain, with the rest looked up from reference TRBV7-6 and TRBJ1-1, is GAGVSQSPRYKVTKRGQDVALRCDPISGHVSLYWYRQALGQGPEFLTYFNYEAQQDKSGLPNDRFSAERPEGSISTLTIQRTEQRDSAMYRCASSLAEQGLTEAFFGQGTRLTVV.

This rearrangement joins TRBV21-1 to TRBJ2-3; the table's D call, TRBD1, was not checked against the DNA. TRBV21-1 is marked as a pseudogene. This CDR3 comprises 17 residues. The CDR3 protein is CASTYPGGDRCTDTQYF. Here the CDR3 DNA reads TGTGCCAGCACCTACCCTGGCGGGGACAGGTGCACAGATACGCAGTATTTT.

The rearrangement joins TRBV29-1 to TRBJ1-1; D gene unclear. The germline V gene has CDR1 SQVTM and CDR2 ANQGSEA. The CDR3 consists of 14 residues. V was trimmed by 6 bases and J by 0 bases, leaving 14 bases between them. The CDR3 region is CSVLEGFMNTEAFF. CDR3 nucleotides: TGCAGCGTGCTTGAGGGTTTCATGAACACTGAAGCTTTCTTT.

Many counts were recorded for this clonotype. The rearrangement joins TRBV5-4 to TRBJ2-7; D not certain. Germline CDR1 SGHNT, CDR2 YYREEE (reference sequence). This CDR3 has 15 residues. The germline V and J ends were trimmed by 3 bases and 3 bases, with 16 bases remaining between them. The CDR3 loop reads CASSSFSSLSYEQYF. The CDR3 bases are TGTGCCAGCAGCTCCTTCTCGTCCCTCAGCTACGAGCAGTACTTC.

This clonotype was seen more than once but under ten times. V is TRBV24-1 and J is TRBJ2-3; D unresolved. CDR1 and CDR2 (germline): KGHDR, SFDVKD. Trimming shortened V by 5 bases and J by 3 bases, and 8 bases separated the two germline ends. The CDR3 extends over 13 amino acids. The CDR3 here is CATSVRATDTQYF. In DNA, the CDR3 is TGTGCCACCAGTGTCCGGGCGACAGATACGCAGTATTTT.

J is TRBJ2-1 and V is TRBV7-3; D tentatively reads TRBD1 or TRBD2 (5 bases each). V lost 3 bases and J 3 bases, leaving 18 bases between the germline ends. The germline CDR1 and CDR2 sequences are SGHTA and FQGTGA. CDR3 length: 17 residues. CDR3 residues: CASSFGAGYLNYNEQFF. CDR3 nucleotide sequence: TGTGCCAGCAGCTTCGGGGCAGGGTACCTTAACTACAATGAGCAGTTCTTC.

This clonotype was seen more than once but under ten times. This chain connects TRBV12-3 or TRBV12-4 to TRBJ1-2, with D perhaps matching TRBD1 (5 bases). Between the trimmed V and J ends, which lost 2 bases and 4 bases, there was a span of 17 bases. The CDR3 loop spans 16 amino acids. The CDR3 loop reads CASSLSREGATYGYTF. In DNA, the CDR3 is TGTGCCAGCAGTTTAAGTCGTGAAGGGGCCACCTATGGCTACACCTTC.

This clonotype was recorded many times. The rearrangement joins TRBV27 to TRBJ2-7, with D perhaps assigned TRBD1 or TRBD2 (5 bases each). V lost 4 bases and J 3 bases, leaving 13 bases between the germline ends. The CDR3 has 14 amino acids. Per germline, CDR1 MNHEY and CDR2 SMNVEV (reference sequence). CDR3 sequence: CASSSPGPNYEQYF. In DNA form, the CDR3 reads TGTGCCAGCAGTTCCCCGGGACCCAACTACGAGCAGTACTTC.

This CDR3 is CASRNIYREVMNTEAFF. CDR3 bases: TGTGCCAGTAGGAATATCTACAGGGAGGTGATGAACACTGAAGCTTTCTTT. The rearrangement joins TRBV19 to TRBJ1-1, with TRBD1 as a possible D gene (6 bases). CDR3 length: 17 amino acids. The germline V gene encodes CDR1 LNHDA and CDR2 SQIVND (reference sequence). The ends were cut back, 6 bases at V and 0 bases at J, with 20 bases in the middle.